This TCR beta chain was recovered during a study of vaccination effects on CD4 cells after COVID-19. Germline V CDR1 and CDR2: SGHRS, YFSETQ. Trimming left V 0 bases short and J 8 bases short, with 14 bases between. There are 14 residues in the CDR3. Assay used: immunoSEQ multiplex PCR; TCRdb lists only in-frame clones, some missing. This table has tens of thousands of clones, over 75% appearing once. ViraFEST used viral peptide pools to expand antigen-specific CD4+ T cells before sequencing. Culture proceeded for more than 8 days, and CD4+ T cells were then isolated. In culture with roughly 10 IU/ml IL-2 and about 10 ug/ml peptides, PBMC were grown at fewer than 2.5 million per well. IL-2 medium supplanted half the medium on days 3 and 7. On this clone itself: The antigen is not known.

The sample consisted of CD4+ T cells from PBMCs cultured with HCoV-229E spike peptides, taken before COVID-19 vaccination. This chain joins TRBV5-1 and TRBJ1-2; maybe TRBD1 (6 bases). The sequence came from a human donor who received a COVID-19 vaccine. The CDR3 sequence: CASSLDRVVGGYTF. The CDR3 bases are TGCGCCAGCAGCTTGGACAGGGTAGTAGGCGGCTACACCTTC.